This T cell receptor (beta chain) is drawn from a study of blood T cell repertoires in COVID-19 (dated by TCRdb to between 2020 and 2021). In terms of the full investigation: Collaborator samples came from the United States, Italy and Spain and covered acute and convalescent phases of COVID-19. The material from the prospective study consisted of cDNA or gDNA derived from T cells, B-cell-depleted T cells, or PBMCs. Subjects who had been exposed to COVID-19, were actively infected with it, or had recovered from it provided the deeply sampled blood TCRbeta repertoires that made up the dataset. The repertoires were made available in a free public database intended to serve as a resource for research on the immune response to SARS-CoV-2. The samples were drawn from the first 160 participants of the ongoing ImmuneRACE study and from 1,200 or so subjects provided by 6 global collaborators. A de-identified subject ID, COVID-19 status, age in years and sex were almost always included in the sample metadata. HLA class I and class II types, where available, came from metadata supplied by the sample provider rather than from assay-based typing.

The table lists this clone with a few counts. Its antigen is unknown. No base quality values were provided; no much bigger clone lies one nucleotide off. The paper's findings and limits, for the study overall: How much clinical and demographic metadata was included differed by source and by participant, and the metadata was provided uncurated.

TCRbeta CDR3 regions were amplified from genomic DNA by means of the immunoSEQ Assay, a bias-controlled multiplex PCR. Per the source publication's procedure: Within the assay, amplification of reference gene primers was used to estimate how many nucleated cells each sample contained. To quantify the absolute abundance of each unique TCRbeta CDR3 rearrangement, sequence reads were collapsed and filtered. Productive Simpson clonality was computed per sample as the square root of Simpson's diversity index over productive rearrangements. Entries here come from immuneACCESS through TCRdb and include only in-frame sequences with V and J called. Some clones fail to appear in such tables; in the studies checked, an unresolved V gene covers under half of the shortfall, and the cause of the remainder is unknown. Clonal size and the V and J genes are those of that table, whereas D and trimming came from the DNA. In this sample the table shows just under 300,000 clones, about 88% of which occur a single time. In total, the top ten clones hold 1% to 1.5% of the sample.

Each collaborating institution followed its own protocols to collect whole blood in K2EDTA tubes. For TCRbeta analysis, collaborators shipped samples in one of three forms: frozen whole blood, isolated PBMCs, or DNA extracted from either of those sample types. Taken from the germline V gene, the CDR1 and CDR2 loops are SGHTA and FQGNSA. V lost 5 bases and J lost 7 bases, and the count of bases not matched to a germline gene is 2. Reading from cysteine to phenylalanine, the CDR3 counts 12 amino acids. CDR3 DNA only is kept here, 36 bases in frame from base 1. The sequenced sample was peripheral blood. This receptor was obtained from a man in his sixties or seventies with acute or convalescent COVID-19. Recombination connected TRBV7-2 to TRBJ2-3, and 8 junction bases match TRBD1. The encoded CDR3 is CASSPRGHTQYF. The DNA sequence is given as TGTGCCAGCAGCCCCAGGGGGCATACGCAGTATTTT.